This T cell receptor (beta chain) was retrieved from a study of blood T cell repertoires in COVID-19. Method: immunoSEQ multiplex PCR; TCRdb's copy keeps in-frame clones and lacks some. The sample includes roughly 330,000 clones, under 90% seen only once; the top ten take 10%. The study assigned cohorts using participant-reported clinical history. V trimming: 6 bases; J trimming: 12 bases; junction bases outside the gene matches: 16. The CDR3 consists of 15 residues. CDR1 KGHSH and CDR2 LQKENI come from the germline V gene. This TCR was sampled from a woman under 30 who had recovered from COVID-19. Source material: PBMCs or T cells enriched from blood (not recorded which). The chain employs TRBV18 and TRBJ2-1, with 8 bases that match TRBD2. The CDR3 bases are TGTGCCAGCTCCGATTTAGCGGGGCCTACAATGGGGCAGTTCTTC. The encoded protein is CASSDLAGPTMGQFF.